These 23 T cell receptor beta chains were all obtained from the same sample, sequenced in a study of blood T cell repertoires in COVID-19. Libraries were prepared by immunoSEQ multiplex PCR; TCRdb keeps only in-frame clonotypes and omits some of them. The sample holds over 30,000 clones, approximately 88% seen once. Sequencing was performed on peripheral blood. These receptors came from a man aged 65 to 79 with active COVID-19.

The rearrangement joins TRBV12-3 or TRBV12-4 to TRBJ2-7; TRBD2 matches at 8 bases. The CDR3 is made up of 12 amino acids. V was pared by 5 bases and J by 7 bases, with 4 bases of the junction left unmatched. CDR3 bases: TGTGCCAGCAGTATAGGACTAGCTGAGCAGTACTTC. It is translated as CASSIGLAEQYF.

V is TRBV14 and J is TRBJ2-7, with TRBD1 as a possible D gene (6 bases). Trimming took 5 bases from V and 6 from J, leaving 17 bases between them. CDR1 SGHDN and CDR2 FVKESK come from the germline V gene. The CDR3 loop spans 14 amino acids. In DNA form, the CDR3 reads TGTGCCAGCAGCAGGGACACCGGACTCTCCGAGCAGTACTTC. Protein: CASSRDTGLSEQYF.

The chain is built from TRBV18 and TRBJ1-2, with TRBD1 matching over 10 bases. J gave up 8 bases and V 8 bases, and 11 bases lay outside the gene matches. This CDR3 has 14 residues. Germline-derived CDR1 and CDR2 are KGHSH and LQKENI. In DNA, the CDR3 is TGTGCCAGCACCAGGGACAGGGGTAAAAAAGGCTACACCTTC. Its protein product is CASTRDRGKKGYTF.

This clone is a singleton in its sample. This chain uses TRBV19 with TRBJ2-7; D remains ambiguous. Germline values: CDR1 LNHDA, CDR2 SQIVND (reference sequence). The V gene lost 3 bases and the J gene lost 2 bases, with 5 bases spanning the gap. The CDR3 contains 12 residues. CDR3 loop: CASSMSAYEQYF. CDR3 DNA: TGTGCCAGTAGTATGAGCGCCTACGAGCAGTACTTC.

The chain carries TRBV18 and TRBJ1-1; 7 nucleotides align to TRBD1. Unmatched junction bases numbered 12, after V lost 3 bases and J lost 8 bases. Germline V gives CDR1 KGHSH, CDR2 LQKENI. The CDR3 extends over 15 amino acids. CDR3 protein: CASSPRLDRDREAFF. The CDR3 DNA reads as TGTGCCAGCTCACCGCGATTAGACAGGGATCGCGAAGCTTTCTTT.

The CDR3, as DNA: TGTGCCAGCAGCTTTTATCGGACAGGGCAAAACATTCAGTACTTC. This encodes CASSFYRTGQNIQYF. The rearrangement joins TRBV5-4 to TRBJ2-4; 8 nucleotides line up with TRBD1. Germline-derived CDR1 and CDR2 are SGHNT and YYREEE (reference sequence). The CDR3 totals 15 residues. The ends lost 2 bases at V and 5 bases at J; junction bases unmatched: 6.

This sequence joins TRBV5-4 and TRBJ2-3; TRBD2 matches 13 bases. The V segment lost 3 bases and the J segment 5 bases; nucleotides outside the gene matches: 15. Germline CDR1 reads SGHNT; CDR2 reads YYREEE (reference sequence). This CDR3 has 19 residues. CDR3 DNA: TGTGCCAGCAGCTCACAGACTCAAGGACTAGCGGGAGATGGAGATACGCAGTATTTT. Translated: CASSSQTQGLAGDGDTQYF.

This clone has more than one count but fewer than ten. The chain employs TRBV19 and TRBJ1-6, with D perhaps matching TRBD1 (6 bases). This CDR3 has 18 residues. Germline V gene sequence: CDR1 LNHDA, CDR2 SQIVND (reference sequence). Trimming pared 5 bases from V and 4 bases from J, leaving 21 bases between. The CDR3 coding sequence is TGTGCCAGTAGTCCAGGAGAGGGGGTGACTTCTTATAATTCACCCCTCCACTTT. Its protein is CASSPGEGVTSYNSPLHF.

The V call is TRBV9, the J call TRBJ1-1; TRBD1 matches at 8 bases. V lost 0 bases to trimming and J lost 1 base; unmatched junction nucleotides: 2. Germline loops: CDR1 SGDLS, CDR2 YYNGEE. The CDR3 extends over 15 amino acids. CDR3 coding DNA: TGTGCCAGCAGCGTAGAGGGGACAGGGAACACTGAAGCTTTCTTT. This encodes CASSVEGTGNTEAFF.

The gene calls are TRBV4-3 and TRBJ1-4; D is ambiguous. This CDR3 comprises 16 residues. Trimming cost V 0 bases and J 11 bases, with 19 bases left between them. Germline values: CDR1 LGHNA, CDR2 YSLEER. The CDR3 protein is CASSQDLKFSFGKLFF. CDR3 nucleotides: TGCGCCAGCAGCCAAGATCTTAAGTTTTCGTTCGGGAAACTGTTTTTT.

The V and J genes are TRBV7-8 and TRBJ2-1, with 8 bases matching TRBD2. This CDR3 comprises 17 residues. From germline, CDR1 is SGHVS and CDR2 FQNEAQ. V was clipped by 3 bases and J by 0 bases; unmatched bases: 7. The CDR3 sequence: CASSLGGRQSSYNEQFF. In DNA, the CDR3 is TGTGCCAGCAGCTTGGGCGGGAGGCAAAGCTCCTACAATGAGCAGTTCTTC.

The chain employs TRBV6-5 and TRBJ2-2; no clear D. V lost 5 bases to trimming and J lost 6 bases, with 7 bases between them. This CDR3 spans 12 amino acids. Germline loops: CDR1 MNHEY, CDR2 SVGAGI. CDR3 DNA: TGTGCCAGCAGTCCCCAGGCCGGGGAGCTGTTTTTT. It is translated as CASSPQAGELFF.

The gene calls are TRBV19 and TRBJ2-5; 9 positions agree with TRBD1. The V segment lost 5 bases and the J segment 2 bases; nucleotides outside the gene matches: 6. This CDR3 region has 15 residues. Germline CDR1 and CDR2: LNHDA and SQIVND (reference sequence). The CDR3 loop reads CASSSTDRGQETQYF. The CDR3, as DNA: TGTGCCAGTAGTTCTACGGACAGGGGACAAGAGACCCAGTACTTC.

The chain recombines TRBV7-2 with TRBJ2-7; D remains ambiguous. Trimming removed 1 base at V and 6 bases at J, with 19 bases between. CDR3 length: 16 amino acids. Germline V gene lookup returns CDR1 SGHTA and CDR2 FQGNSA. The CDR3 nucleotides are TGTGCCAGCAGCTTAGGCGTCCGGAGCCGTATACTCGAGCAGTACTTC. It codes for CASSLGVRSRILEQYF.

The CDR3 sequence is CASSPLWGRETQYF. The CDR3 nucleotides are TGTGCCAGCTCCCCCCTGTGGGGCCGAGAGACCCAGTACTTC. The chain is built from TRBV6-5 and TRBJ2-5; D might be TRBD1 (5 bases). The length of the CDR3 is 14 residues. Trimming left V 8 bases short and J 4 bases short, with 17 bases between. Germline V gives CDR1 MNHEY, CDR2 SVGAGI.

The rearrangement links TRBV4-3 to TRBJ2-1; perhaps TRBD2 as D (6 bases). With 2 bases removed from V and 1 base from J, the gap between germline ends came to 15 bases. From germline, CDR1 is LGHNA and CDR2 YSLEER. This CDR3 spans 17 amino acids. Here the CDR3 reads CASSQQPSAQSYNEQFF. The CDR3 DNA sequence: TGCGCCAGCAGCCAACAACCTAGCGCCCAATCCTACAATGAGCAGTTCTTC.

This sequence joins TRBV6-5 and TRBJ1-1; possibly TRBD1 for D (5 bases). The V gene's germline CDR1 is MNHEY and CDR2 SVGAGI. Trimming shortened V by 4 bases and J by 0 bases, and 9 bases separated the two germline ends. The CDR3 sequence is 14 residues long. The CDR3 protein is CASSSRGVNTEAFF. DNA of the CDR3: TGTGCCAGCAGTTCTCGGGGGGTGAACACTGAAGCTTTCTTT.

This clone was seen once. The J gene is TRBJ2-3, the V gene TRBV30; 10 positions agree with TRBD2. V shed 0 bases, J shed 4 bases, and the junction held 10 bases outside the gene matches. Germline CDR1 GTSNPN, CDR2 SVGIG (reference sequence). The CDR3 loop spans 17 amino acids. The CDR3 spells CAWSVGLLAGAADTQYF. The CDR3 nucleotides read TGTGCCTGGAGTGTAGGTTTGCTAGCGGGAGCGGCAGATACGCAGTATTTT.

V and J are TRBV28 and TRBJ2-2; 13 nucleotides match TRBD2. Germline CDR1 reads MDHEN; CDR2 reads SYDVKM. The CDR3 length is 15 residues. The V gene end was trimmed by 8 bases and the J gene end by 5 bases; junction bases not matched to a gene: 5. CDR3 nucleotides: TGTGCCAGCGGACTGGGACTAGCGGGGACCGGGGAGCTGTTTTTT. This gives the protein CASGLGLAGTGELFF.

The V and J genes are TRBV27 and TRBJ1-6; possible D gene TRBD1, 5 bases. The CDR3 runs to 14 residues. Per germline, CDR1 MNHEY and CDR2 SMNVEV (reference sequence). V was cut by 9 bases and J by 8 bases, with 17 bases left in between. CDR3 in amino acids: CASRQWGEDSPLHF. DNA of the CDR3: TGTGCCAGTCGACAATGGGGGGAAGATTCACCCCTCCACTTT.

The chain joins TRBV6-6 to TRBJ2-7; 12 positions match TRBD2. Germline CDR1 reads MNHNY; CDR2 reads SVGAGI (reference sequence). V lost 6 bases, J lost 7 bases, and 4 bases stayed unmatched. This CDR3 spans 13 amino acids. CDR3 amino acids: CASRPGTSGEQYF. The CDR3 DNA follows: TGTGCCAGCAGACCCGGGACTAGCGGGGAGCAGTACTTC.

This rearrangement joins TRBV3-1 (or the pseudogene TRBV3-2) to TRBJ2-1; 12 bases align to TRBD2. CDR1 LGHDT and CDR2 YNNKEL come from the germline V gene (reference sequence). This CDR3 contains 17 residues. Trimming took 4 bases from V and 6 from J; bases not matched to a gene: 10. DNA of the CDR3: TGTGCCAGCAGCCGGTCGAGGACTAGCGGGACTAGCAATGAGCAGTTCTTC. It specifies CASSRSRTSGTSNEQFF.

The chain employs TRBV19 and TRBJ2-1; weak D call: TRBD2 (6 bases). V lost 1 base and J 7 bases, leaving 14 bases between the germline ends. The CDR3 totals 15 residues. Germline V gene data show CDR1 as LNHDA and CDR2 as SQIVND (reference sequence). DNA for the CDR3: TGTGCCAGTAGTATAGGGGCTAGCGCGCGGAATGAGCAGTTCTTC. This sequence encodes CASSIGASARNEQFF.